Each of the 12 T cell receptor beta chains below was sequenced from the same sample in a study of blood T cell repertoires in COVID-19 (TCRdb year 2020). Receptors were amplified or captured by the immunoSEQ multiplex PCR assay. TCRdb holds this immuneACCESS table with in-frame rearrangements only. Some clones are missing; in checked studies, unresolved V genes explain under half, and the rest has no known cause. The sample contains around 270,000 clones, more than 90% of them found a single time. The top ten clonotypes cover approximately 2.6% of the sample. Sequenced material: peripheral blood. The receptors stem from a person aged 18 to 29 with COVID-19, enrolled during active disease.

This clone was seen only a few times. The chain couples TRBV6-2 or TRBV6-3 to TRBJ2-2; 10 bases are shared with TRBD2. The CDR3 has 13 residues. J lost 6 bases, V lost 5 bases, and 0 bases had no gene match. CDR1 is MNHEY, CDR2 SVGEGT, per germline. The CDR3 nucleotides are TGTGCCAGCAGTAGCGGGAGGGCCGGGGAGCTGTTTTTT. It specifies CASSSGRAGELFF.

In DNA, the CDR3 is TGTGCCAGCAGTAGCGGCGACCGTCCCGTCTACGAGCAGTACTTC. Translating gives CASSSGDRPVYEQYF. J is TRBJ2-7 and V is TRBV27, with D perhaps matching TRBD2 (5 bases). Germline CDR1 reads MNHEY; CDR2 reads SMNVEV (reference sequence). The CDR3 length is 15 residues. The V end was cut by 5 bases, the J end by 3 bases, with 17 bases between.

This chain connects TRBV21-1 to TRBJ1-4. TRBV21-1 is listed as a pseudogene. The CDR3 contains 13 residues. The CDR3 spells CASISKEVEKLFF. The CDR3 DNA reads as TGTGCCAGCATCAGTAAGGAGGTTGAAAAACTGTTTTTT.

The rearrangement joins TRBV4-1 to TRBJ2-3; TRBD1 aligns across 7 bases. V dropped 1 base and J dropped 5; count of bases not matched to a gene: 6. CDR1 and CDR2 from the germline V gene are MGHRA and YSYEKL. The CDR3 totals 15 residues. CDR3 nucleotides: TGCGCCAGCAGCCAAGGCGACAGGGTTGGAGATACGCAGTATTTT. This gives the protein CASSQGDRVGDTQYF.

The DNA for the CDR3 is TGTGCCAGCAGTTACGGCCCCGCGGTTGGCTATGGCTACACCTTC. Encoded protein: CASSYGPAVGYGYTF. The V and J genes are TRBV6-5 and TRBJ1-2; D gene unclear. Per germline, CDR1 MNHEY and CDR2 SVGAGI. This CDR3 is 15 amino acids long. Trimming removed 2 bases from V and 4 bases from J, with 14 bases in between.

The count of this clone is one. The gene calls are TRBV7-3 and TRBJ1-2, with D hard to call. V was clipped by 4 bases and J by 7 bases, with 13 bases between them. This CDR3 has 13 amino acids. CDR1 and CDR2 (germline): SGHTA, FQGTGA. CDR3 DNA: TGTGCCAGCAGCTCGCTGACCCTAGGTGGCTACACCTTC. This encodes CASSSLTLGGYTF.

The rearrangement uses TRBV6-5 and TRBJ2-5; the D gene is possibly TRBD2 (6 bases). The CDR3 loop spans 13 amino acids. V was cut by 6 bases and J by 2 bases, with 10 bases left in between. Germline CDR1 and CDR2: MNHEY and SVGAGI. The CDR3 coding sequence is TGTGCCAGCAGAGTAGCGGTACAAGAGACCCAGTACTTC. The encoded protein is CASRVAVQETQYF.

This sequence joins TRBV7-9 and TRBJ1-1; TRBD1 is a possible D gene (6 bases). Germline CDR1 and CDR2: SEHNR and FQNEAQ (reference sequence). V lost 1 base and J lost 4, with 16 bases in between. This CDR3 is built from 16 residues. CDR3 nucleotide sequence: TGTGCCAGCAGCTTAGAACCCAGGGGTATTGGCACTGAAGCTTTCTTT. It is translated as CASSLEPRGIGTEAFF.

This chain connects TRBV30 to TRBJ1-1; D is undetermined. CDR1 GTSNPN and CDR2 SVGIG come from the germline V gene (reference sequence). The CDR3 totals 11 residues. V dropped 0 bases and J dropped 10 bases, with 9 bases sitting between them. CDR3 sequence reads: CAWSVRLAAFF. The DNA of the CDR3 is TGTGCCTGGAGTGTGAGGCTAGCAGCTTTCTTT.

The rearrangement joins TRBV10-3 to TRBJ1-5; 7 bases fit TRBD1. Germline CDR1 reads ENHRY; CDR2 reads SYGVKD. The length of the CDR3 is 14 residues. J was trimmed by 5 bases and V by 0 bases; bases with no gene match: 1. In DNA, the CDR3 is TGTGCCATCAGTGAGTCAGGGGGCTATCAGCCCCAGCATTTT. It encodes CAISESGGYQPQHF.

The CDR3 loop reads CASRKYRGGTDTQYF. The CDR3 DNA is TGTGCCAGCAGAAAATACAGGGGTGGGACAGATACGCAGTATTTT. V usage is TRBV21-1 and J usage is TRBJ2-3; the D call of TRBD1 is as the table states it, not checked on the DNA. TRBV21-1 is a recognized pseudogene. The length of the CDR3 is 15 residues.

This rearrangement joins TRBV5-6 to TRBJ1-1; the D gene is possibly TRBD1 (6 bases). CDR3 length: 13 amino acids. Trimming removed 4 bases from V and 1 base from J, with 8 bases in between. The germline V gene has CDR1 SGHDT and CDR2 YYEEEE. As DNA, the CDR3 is TGTGCCAGCAGCCTACAGGGGAACACTGAAGCTTTCTTT. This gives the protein CASSLQGNTEAFF.